The 10 T cell receptor beta chains given below trace back to one sample, sequenced in a study of blood T cell repertoires in COVID-19. The repertoire was sequenced with immunoSEQ multiplex PCR; TCRdb's copy has only in-frame clones and lacks some. The repertoire holds over 150,000 clones, more than 80% seen once, with about 0.57% in the top ten. Material: peripheral blood. These receptor sequences come from a middle-aged man with acute or convalescent COVID-19.

V usage is TRBV27 and J usage is TRBJ2-3; TRBD2 agrees at 10 bases. V was clipped by 5 bases and J by 1 base; unmatched bases: 6. CDR3 length: 16 residues. CDR1 is MNHEY, CDR2 SMNVEV, per germline (reference sequence). CDR3 residues: CASSPGLAERTDTQYF. CDR3 sequence (DNA): TGTGCCAGCAGTCCAGGACTAGCGGAGCGCACAGATACGCAGTATTTT.

The chain couples TRBV28 to TRBJ2-7; no firm D call. V lost 5 bases, J lost 11 bases, and 13 bases lay in between. The CDR3 spans 11 residues. Per the germline V gene, CDR1 is MDHEN and CDR2 is SYDVKM. CDR3 in DNA: TGTGCCAGCAGTCCCCGCGGATACAAGTACTTC. It translates to CASSPRGYKYF.

V usage is TRBV28 and J usage is TRBJ2-1; 7 bases agree with TRBD2. The germline gives CDR1 MDHEN, CDR2 SYDVKM. V gave up 3 bases and J gave up 12 bases; unmatched junction bases: 5. The CDR3 consists of 12 residues. The DNA for the CDR3 is TGTGCCAGCAGTTTCTCGGGGGGTTCGCAGTTCTTC. This encodes CASSFSGGSQFF.

The V gene is TRBV27, the J gene TRBJ1-1; 8 bases match TRBD1. Germline V gives CDR1 MNHEY, CDR2 SMNVEV (reference sequence). V was pared by 5 bases and J by 5 bases, with 13 bases of the junction left unmatched. The CDR3 loop spans 16 amino acids. Here the CDR3 reads CASSINWDRKETEAFF. The CDR3 DNA is TGTGCCAGCAGTATAAATTGGGACAGGAAGGAAACTGAAGCTTTCTTT.

This clone was seen a single time. V and J are TRBV27 and TRBJ2-4; the match to TRBD2 covers 7 bases. Germline-derived CDR1 and CDR2 are MNHEY and SMNVEV (reference sequence). V shed 6 bases and J 1 base; nucleotides not matched to a gene: 18. CDR3 length: 19 amino acids. CDR3 nucleotides: TGTGCCAGCAGCCACCTCGGGACTAACCAAGGGATCGCCAAAAACATTCAGTACTTC. This translates into CASSHLGTNQGIAKNIQYF.

The V call is TRBV6-6, the J call TRBJ2-7; D might be TRBD1 (5 bases). The V and J ends lost 3 bases and 2 bases respectively, with 11 bases between them. The CDR3 runs 14 residues. CDR1 and CDR2 (germline): MNHNY, SVGAGI (reference sequence). The CDR3 bases are TGTGCCAGCAGTTATCAGGGTCCCCCCTACGAGCAGTACTTC. It specifies CASSYQGPPYEQYF.

The chain combines TRBV12-5 with TRBJ2-1, with TRBD1 as a possible D gene (7 bases). CDR1 and CDR2 (germline): LGHNT, FRNRAP. V lost 6 bases to trimming and J lost 6 bases, with 18 bases between them. This CDR3 has 15 residues. The CDR3 nucleotides read TGTGCTAGTGGGGGGGGACAGTCTGGTGGCAATGAGCAGTTCTTC. It translates to CASGGGQSGGNEQFF.

A remark on this clone: The same CDR3 arises from other DNA sequences in this sample as well. V is TRBV19 and J is TRBJ2-1; possible D gene TRBD2, 5 bases. Germline values: CDR1 LNHDA, CDR2 SQIVND (reference sequence). The CDR3 spans 16 residues. Trimming pared 2 bases from V and 0 bases from J, leaving 11 bases between. CDR3 nucleotides: TGTGCCAGTAGTATAAATCTAGGGAGCTCCTACAATGAGCAGTTCTTC. Translating it yields CASSINLGSSYNEQFF.

The rearrangement uses TRBV11-1 and TRBJ1-6; 9 bases are shared with TRBD1. This CDR3 contains 15 residues. Germline loops: CDR1 SGHAT, CDR2 FQDESV (reference sequence). J gave up 9 bases and V 5 bases, and 8 bases lay outside the gene matches. In nucleotides, the CDR3 is TGTGCCAGCAGCCAACCGGGACAGGGTATTTCACCCCTCCACTTT. Translating gives CASSQPGQGISPLHF.

This clone appeared a single time. The chain joins TRBV3-1 (or the pseudogene TRBV3-2) to TRBJ2-1, with D tentatively TRBD1 (6 bases). The V end lost 1 base, the J end lost 4 bases, and 11 bases lay between the germline ends. Germline assignment: CDR1 LGHDT and CDR2 YNNKEL (reference sequence). The CDR3 has 15 amino acids. DNA for the CDR3: TGTGCCAGCAGCCAAGCCCTAGGGGGTTACAATGAGCAGTTCTTC. Amino acids: CASSQALGGYNEQFF.